One T cell receptor (beta chain) is described in this entry. Its antigen remains undetermined. A much larger clone differs from this one at a single base, so this may be a read error. The sample is drawn from a study of T cells in Graves' hyperthyroidism and ophthalmopathy (dated by TCRdb to between 2019 and 2020). As for the study more broadly: Peripheral blood was sampled at the time of initial diagnosis, prior to any treatment. A discovery cohort of approximately 97 patients, roughly 45 with Graves' ophthalmopathy and 55 to 60 with stable Graves' hyperthyroidism, was used to find distinguishing TCR V-J signatures. After sampling, hyperthyroidism patients received methimazole starting at 30 mg daily, and ophthalmopathy patients received high-dose intravenous methylprednisolone. The 75 to 100 discovery patients were randomly split 7:3 into training and test sets. The paper describes TCR Vbeta CDR3 sequencing of about 140 peripheral blood samples, made up of some 42 ophthalmopathy patients, around 73 hyperthyroidism patients and approximately 17 progressor patients. An independent validation cohort of 18 to 20 hyperthyroidism patients and about 15 patients who later progressed to ophthalmopathy tested prospective prediction of ophthalmopathy. Thyroid tissue and blood T-cell repertoires from more than five Graves' hyperthyroidism patients were also compared in the study.

Graves' hyperthyroidism was defined as stable when no progression to ophthalmopathy occurred over 18 months of follow-up. The hyperthyroidism patients were between 18 and 65 years old and newly diagnosed, with a disease duration of less than 2 months. The study excluded patients with uncontrolled infections, other autoimmune diseases, pregnancy or lactation. Diagnoses were based on clinical symptoms, serum thyroxine and TRAb, thyroid ultrasound and orbital computed tomography. Ficoll-Paque density gradient centrifugation was used to isolate PBMCs from around 10 ml of fresh peripheral blood. Total RNA was extracted with Trizol reagent, and quality was checked on an Agilent 2100 Bioanalyzer. General conclusions and limits of the study: Most expanded thyroid clonotypes (frequency above 0.001) were also detected in blood, suggesting blood repertoires may reflect thyroid immune responses. No statistical method was used to set the sample size in advance, and investigators knew the group allocation. In validation, the model predicted progression to ophthalmopathy with 60% to 71% sensitivity and about 73% specificity, a median of around 6.6 months before onset. A model built on a 13 V-J signature distinguished ophthalmopathy from stable hyperthyroidism, reaching 85% to 90% sensitivity and 81.08% specificity in cross-validation and 80%/75% in testing.

The TCR beta CDR3 regions were amplified from the RNA transcripts. For the first round of RT-PCR on the TCR CDR3, the HTBI primer set was used together with the Qiagen OneStep RT-PCR kit. The libraries were constructed in a second round of multiplex PCR and then size-selected and purified. Paired-end sequencing of the libraries was performed with 100 bp reads on an Illumina HiSeq2000. In the source study's methods: SOAPnuke was used to process the raw data, with reads discarded if the reads contained adapters or uncalled bases, had a mean Phred below 15, or lacked an exact constant-primer or identifier match. High-quality paired reads were merged using COPE v1.2.5, and each unique nucleotide sequence was defined as a clonotype. Clonotypes were aligned to IMGT TRBV, TRBD and TRBJ reference segments using MiTCR v1.1. The analysis was restricted to V-J combinations with a frequency above 0.0001, which together covered just over 98% of the repertoires. The TCS score was defined as F50 (clonal expansion) divided by E x V (chaos), with BLOSUM62-based TCRdist calculated between CDR3 peptides within each V-J. Welch's t-statistics and random forest reduced around 510 V-J features to 10 to 15, which were used in a naive Bayes classifier (R e1071). TCRdb applied fastp at Q25 and MiXCR to the public reads, then kept only in-frame beta chains. When rows share a CDR3 protein, they turn into one entry using the most common DNA and genes. The V and J calls were determined by TCRdb, not by the authors. Across this sample there are roughly 660,000 distinct CDR3 sequences, with 17% seen only once. The top ten constitute around a sixth of the sample.

V loses 2 bases of germline sequence and J loses 1 base, and the interval between the two ends is 12 bases. The CDR3 has 15 amino acids, counting the end cysteine and phenylalanine. The sequence is cut down to CDR3 DNA, 45 bases in frame from base 1. CDR1 and CDR2 are read off the germline V gene as MNHEY and SVGEGT. The clonotype was recovered from a man aged 50 to 59 with Graves' hyperthyroidism. What was sequenced was blood. The chain links TRBV6-2 or TRBV6-3 with TRBJ2-7; the D gene is tentatively TRBD1 or TRBD2, each matching 5 bases. The CDR3 loop reads CASSYLAGRSYEQYF. The DNA is as follows: TGTGCCAGCAGTTACCTGGCAGGGAGATCCTACGAGCAGTACTTC.